This TCR beta chain was sequenced for a study of T cells after yellow fever vaccination. Findings and limits, study-wide: The bulk population could contribute abundant contaminating clonotypes to FACS-sorted repertoires.

With regard to this clonotype: Its antigen is unknown.

The germline CDR1 and CDR2 sequences are ENHRY and SYGVKD. The CDR3 is 14 amino acids. V shed 7 bases and J 6 bases; nucleotides not matched to a gene: 9. MiXCR was run by TCRdb on the 5' RACE reads, yielding one entry per CDR3 protein. The sample carries a few hundred thousand distinct CDR3 sequences, about 19% recorded once. The input for sequencing was PBMCs, taken before the yellow fever booster vaccination. The TCR was taken from a young man who received the YFV17D yellow fever vaccine. The V and J genes are TRBV10-3 and TRBJ1-1, with TRBD1 identical over 9 bases. The CDR3 here is CAITGTGKTAEAFF. CDR3 DNA sequence: TGTGCCATCACCGGGACAGGGAAGACCGCTGAAGCTTTCTTT.